This record covers a single TCR beta chain. Antigen: not known. This sample includes further DNA sequences coding for the same CDR3. Here immunoSEQ multiplex PCR was the method, and the copy in TCRdb shows in-frame clones only, minus some. This table holds 55,000 to 65,000 clones, about 86% found once. The sample belongs to a study of OX40 agonist ivuxolimab in advanced cancers. Sampling of blood occurred at baseline, cycle 4 day 1, and cycle 7 day 1. The ends were cut back, 1 base at V and 5 bases at J, with 11 bases in the middle. There are 14 residues in the CDR3. Germline V CDR1 and CDR2: SEHNR, FQNEAQ (reference sequence). Study results and limitations: Clones of CD4+ and CD8+ blood T cells grew by week 6 at doses of 0.1 to 3.0 mg/kg. The specificity for antigen of the expanded peripheral T cells was not determined.

The chain uses TRBV7-9 and TRBJ1-1, with D possibly matching TRBD1 (5 bases). The sequencing used CD4+ or CD8+ T cells sorted from blood, collected in a trial of the OX40 agonist ivuxolimab. The TCR sequence derives from an adult with an advanced solid tumor such as melanoma, head and neck, liver or kidney cancer. CDR3 amino acids: CASSLGGVGTEAFF. Here the CDR3 DNA reads TGTGCCAGCAGCTTAGGAGGGGTTGGGACTGAAGCTTTCTTT.